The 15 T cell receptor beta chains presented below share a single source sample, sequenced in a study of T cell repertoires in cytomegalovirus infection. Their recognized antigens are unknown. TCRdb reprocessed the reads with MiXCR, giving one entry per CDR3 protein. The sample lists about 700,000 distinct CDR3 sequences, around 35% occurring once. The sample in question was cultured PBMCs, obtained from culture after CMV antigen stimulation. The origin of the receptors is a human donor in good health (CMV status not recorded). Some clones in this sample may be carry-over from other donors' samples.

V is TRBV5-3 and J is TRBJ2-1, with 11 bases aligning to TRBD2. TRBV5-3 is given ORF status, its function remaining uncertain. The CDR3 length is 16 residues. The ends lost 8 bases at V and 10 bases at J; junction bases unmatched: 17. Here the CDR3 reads CASSTTSGGFPSEQFF. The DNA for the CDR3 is TGTGCCAGCAGCACCACTAGCGGGGGTTTTCCCAGCGAGCAGTTCTTC.

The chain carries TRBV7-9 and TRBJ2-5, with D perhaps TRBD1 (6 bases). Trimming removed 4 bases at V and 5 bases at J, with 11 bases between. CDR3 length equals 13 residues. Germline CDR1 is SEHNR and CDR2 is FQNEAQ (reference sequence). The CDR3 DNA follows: TGTGCCAGCAGCTACACAGGGTCCGAGACCCAGTACTTC. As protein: CASSYTGSETQYF.

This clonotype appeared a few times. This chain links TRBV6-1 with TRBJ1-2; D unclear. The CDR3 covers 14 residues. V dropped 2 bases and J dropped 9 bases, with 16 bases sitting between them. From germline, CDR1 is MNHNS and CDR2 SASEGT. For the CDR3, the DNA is TGTGCCAGCAGTGAAAGTTCGGATATAATTAGCTACACCTTC. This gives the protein CASSESSDIISYTF.

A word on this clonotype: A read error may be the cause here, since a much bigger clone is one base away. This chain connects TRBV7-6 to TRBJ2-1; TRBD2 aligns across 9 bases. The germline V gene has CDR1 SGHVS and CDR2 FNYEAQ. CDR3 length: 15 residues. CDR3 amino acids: CASSPRPSGDNEQLF. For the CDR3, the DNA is TGTGCCAGCAGCCCCCGGCCTAGCGGGGACAATGAGCAGTTGTTC.

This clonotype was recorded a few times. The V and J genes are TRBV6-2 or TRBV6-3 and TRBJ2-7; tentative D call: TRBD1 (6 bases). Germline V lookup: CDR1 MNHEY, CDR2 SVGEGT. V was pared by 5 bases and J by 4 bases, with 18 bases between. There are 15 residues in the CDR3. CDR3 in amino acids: CASSGHQGNSYEQYF. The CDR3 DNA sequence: TGTGCCAGCAGTGGACACCAGGGGAACTCATACGAGCAGTACTTC.

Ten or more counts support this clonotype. The CDR3 spells CASSFSSAYNEQFF. The CDR3 DNA follows: TGTGCCAGCAGCTTCTCCTCTGCCTACAATGAGCAGTTCTTC. The chain carries TRBV7-2 and TRBJ2-1; D gene unclear. This CDR3 region has 14 residues. CDR1 and CDR2 from the germline V gene are SGHTA and FQGNSA. V dropped 3 bases and J dropped 2 bases, with 8 bases sitting between them.

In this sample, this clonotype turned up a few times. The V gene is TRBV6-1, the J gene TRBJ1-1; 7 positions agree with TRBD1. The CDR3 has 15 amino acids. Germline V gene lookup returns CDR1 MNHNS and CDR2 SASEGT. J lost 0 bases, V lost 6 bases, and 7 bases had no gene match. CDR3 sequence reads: CASRAATGMNTEAFF. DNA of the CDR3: TGTGCCAGCAGGGCCGCGACAGGGATGAACACTGAAGCTTTCTTT.

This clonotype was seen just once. The chain's CDR3 is CASIRRSQDTQYF. The DNA for the CDR3 is TGTGCCAGCATCCGGAGGTCCCAAGATACGCAGTATTTT. The chain couples TRBV7-9 to TRBJ2-3, with D possibly being TRBD2 (5 bases). The V and J ends lost 7 bases and 5 bases respectively, with 13 bases between them. The germline V gene has CDR1 SEHNR and CDR2 FQNEAQ (reference sequence). This CDR3 region has 13 residues.

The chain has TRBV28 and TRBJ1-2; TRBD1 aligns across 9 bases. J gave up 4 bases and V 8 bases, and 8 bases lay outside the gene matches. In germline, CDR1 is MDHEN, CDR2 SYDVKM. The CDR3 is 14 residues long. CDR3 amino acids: CASSEDRGIYGYTF. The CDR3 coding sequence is TGTGCCAGCTCCGAGGACAGGGGAATCTATGGCTACACCTTC.

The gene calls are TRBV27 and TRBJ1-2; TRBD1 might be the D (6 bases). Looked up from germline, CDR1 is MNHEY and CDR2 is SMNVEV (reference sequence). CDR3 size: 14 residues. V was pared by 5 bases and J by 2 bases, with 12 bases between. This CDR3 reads CASSKATGNYGYTF. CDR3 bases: TGTGCCAGCAGTAAAGCGACAGGAAACTATGGCTACACCTTC.

This chain's CDR3 is CASSKNRGPGNEQFF. The CDR3 region has the DNA TGTGCCAGCAGCAAGAACAGGGGACCCGGCAATGAGCAGTTCTTC. The genes are TRBV11-2 and TRBJ2-1, with TRBD1 identical over 7 bases. CDR3 length: 15 amino acids. Germline V lookup: CDR1 SGHAT, CDR2 FQNNGV. After removal of 5 bases from V and 6 bases from J, the junction contained 10 bases not matched to a gene. The whole variable domain, remainder taken from reference TRBV11-2 and TRBJ2-1, is EAGVAQSPRYKIIEKRQSVAFWCNPISGHATLYWYQQILGQGPKLLIQFQNNGVVDDSQLPKDRFSAERLKGVDSTLKIQPAKLEDSAVYLCASSKNRGPGNEQFFGPGTRLTVL.

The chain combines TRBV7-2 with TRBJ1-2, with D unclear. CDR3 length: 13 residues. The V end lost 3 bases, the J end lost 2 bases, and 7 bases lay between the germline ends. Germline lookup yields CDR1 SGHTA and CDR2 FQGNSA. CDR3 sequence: CASSLGWNYGYTF. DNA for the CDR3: TGTGCCAGCAGCTTGGGTTGGAACTATGGCTACACCTTC.

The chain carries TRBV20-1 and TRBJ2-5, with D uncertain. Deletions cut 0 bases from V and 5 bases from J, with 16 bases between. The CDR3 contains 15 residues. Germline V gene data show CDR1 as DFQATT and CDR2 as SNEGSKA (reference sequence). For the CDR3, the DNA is TGCAGTGCTAGAGAGGGCAGCCGTTTGAGGGAGACCCAGTACTTC. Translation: CSAREGSRLRETQYF.

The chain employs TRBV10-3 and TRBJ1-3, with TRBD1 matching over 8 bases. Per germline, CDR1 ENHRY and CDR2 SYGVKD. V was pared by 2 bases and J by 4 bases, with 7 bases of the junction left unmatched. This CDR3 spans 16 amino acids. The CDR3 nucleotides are TGTGCCATCAGTGAGCCCCGGACAGGGACAGGAAACACCATATATTTT. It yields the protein CAISEPRTGTGNTIYF.

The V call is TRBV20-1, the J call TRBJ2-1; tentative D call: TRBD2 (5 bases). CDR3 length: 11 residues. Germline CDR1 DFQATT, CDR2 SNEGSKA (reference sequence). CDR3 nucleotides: TGCAGCCTCGTTTGGGGAGATGAGCAGTTCTTC. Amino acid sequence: CSLVWGDEQFF.